Presented here are 27 T cell receptor beta chains from one specimen sequenced in a study of OX40 agonist ivuxolimab in advanced cancers. Data came from immunoSEQ multiplex PCR; TCRdb stores just in-frame clones and leaves some out. The table has approximately 94,000 clones, around 90% seen once; the top ten hold around 0.76%. The source was CD4+ or CD8+ T cells sorted from blood, collected in a trial of the OX40 agonist ivuxolimab. These receptors were collected from an adult with an advanced solid tumor such as melanoma, head and neck, liver or kidney cancer.

This clone is a singleton in its sample. The junction departs from the called germline gene at one end, perhaps through a read error. For the CDR3, the DNA is TGTGCTAGCAGCCAGGACAGGAACACTGAAGCTTTCTTT. Amino acids: CASSQDRNTEAFF. The genes are TRBV7-7 and TRBJ1-1; D might be TRBD1 (6 bases). The germline CDR1 and CDR2 sequences are SSHAT and FNYEAQ (reference sequence). This CDR3 contains 13 residues. The complete variable domain, with remaining parts taken from reference TRBV7-7 and TRBJ1-1, reads GAGVSQSPRYKVTKRGQDVTLRCDPISSHATLYWYQQALGQGPEFLTYFNYEAQPDKSGLPSDRFSAERPEGSISTLTIQRTEQRDSAMYRCASSQDRNTEAFFGQGTRLTVV.

The rearrangement joins TRBV5-1 to TRBJ2-1; 16 bases match TRBD2. Germline-derived CDR1 and CDR2 are SGHRS and YFSETQ. CDR3 length equals 19 residues. The J segment lost 0 bases and the V segment lost 7 bases, leaving 10 bases of the junction unmatched. CDR3 loop: CASSPGTSGRGSSYNEQFF. DNA for the CDR3: TGCGCCAGCTCCCCCGGGACTAGCGGGAGGGGGAGCTCCTACAATGAGCAGTTCTTC.

The CDR3 loop reads CASSLPSDHQETQYF. The CDR3 DNA follows: TGTGCCAGCAGCTTACCGTCAGACCACCAAGAGACCCAGTACTTC. The chain uses TRBV7-2 and TRBJ2-5; D not certain. V gave up 2 bases and J gave up 0 bases, with 10 bases separating them. The germline gives CDR1 SGHTA, CDR2 FQGNSA. CDR3 length: 15 residues.

The J gene is TRBJ2-7, the V gene TRBV28, with 11 bases lining up with TRBD1. Germline-derived CDR1 and CDR2 are MDHEN and SYDVKM. CDR3 length equals 14 residues. V was clipped by 6 bases and J by 7 bases; unmatched bases: 8. The CDR3 nucleotides read TGTGCCAGCAGCGTGGGACAGGGGGTAAAGGAGCAGTACTTC. This codes for CASSVGQGVKEQYF.

The chain carries TRBV11-3 and TRBJ2-1, with 11 bases lining up with TRBD2. The CDR3 runs 14 residues. Germline V gives CDR1 SGHNT, CDR2 YENEEA. The junction had 3 bases not matched to a gene; V was cut back by 3 bases and J by 8 bases. This CDR3 is CASSLGLAVDEQFF. CDR3 in DNA: TGTGCCAGCAGCTTGGGACTAGCGGTCGATGAGCAGTTCTTC.

This chain connects TRBV6-5 to TRBJ2-7; D might be TRBD1 (8 bases). Trimming cost V 6 bases and J 9 bases, with 24 bases left between them. The V gene's germline CDR1 is MNHEY and CDR2 SVGAGI. The CDR3 is made up of 15 amino acids. This CDR3 is CASSPGGTGMTPQYF. The CDR3 DNA follows: TGTGCCAGCAGCCCCGGGGGGACAGGAATGACACCGCAGTACTTC.

In this sample, this clone turned up once. The J gene is TRBJ1-2, the V gene TRBV9, with D perhaps matching TRBD1 (5 bases). The germline V gene has CDR1 SGDLS and CDR2 YYNGEE. The V and J ends lost 0 bases and 7 bases respectively, with 19 bases between them. The CDR3 spans 16 residues. The CDR3: CASSVGRGDRLFGYTF. The CDR3 DNA is TGTGCCAGCAGCGTAGGCCGTGGGGACCGACTGTTTGGCTACACCTTC. Complete variable domain (other parts from reference TRBV9 and TRBJ1-2): DSGVTQTPKHLITATGQRVTLRCSPRSGDLSVYWYQQSLDQGLQFLIQYYNGEERAKGNILERFSAQQFPDLHSELNLSSLELGDSALYFCASSVGRGDRLFGYTFGSGTRLTVV.

The chain recombines TRBV11-3 with TRBJ2-1, with D possibly TRBD2 on 5 matching bases. Trimming took off 1 base at V and 0 bases at J, with 7 bases between the two ends. Germline V lookup: CDR1 SGHNT, CDR2 YENEEA. This CDR3 is built from 15 residues. CDR3 sequence reads: CASSLAGSSYNEQFF. In DNA, the CDR3 is TGTGCCAGCAGCTTAGCGGGGAGCTCCTACAATGAGCAGTTCTTC.

The chain has TRBV19 and TRBJ1-6; D may be TRBD1 (6 bases). CDR3 length equals 15 residues. V lost 4 bases to trimming and J lost 3 bases, with 10 bases between them. Germline V gene data show CDR1 as LNHDA and CDR2 as SQIVND (reference sequence). The CDR3 coding sequence is TGTGCCAGTAGTACGGACAGTTTCTATAATTCACCCCTCCACTTT. Translation gives CASSTDSFYNSPLHF.

The DNA for the CDR3 is TGTGCCAGCAGCTTAGCGGGGAGCTCCTACAATGAGCAGTTCTTC. It is translated as CASSLAGSSYNEQFF. This sequence joins TRBV7-8 and TRBJ2-1, with D maybe TRBD2 (5 bases). Germline assignment: CDR1 SGHVS and CDR2 FQNEAQ. This CDR3 spans 15 amino acids. Trimming removed 0 bases from V and 0 bases from J, with 6 bases in between.

The V and J genes are TRBV11-3 and TRBJ2-1; D is unclear. The V gene lost 5 bases and the J gene lost 4 bases, with 6 bases spanning the gap. Per the germline V gene, CDR1 is SGHNT and CDR2 is YENEEA. The CDR3 covers 12 residues. The CDR3 region is CASSPTYNEQFF. In DNA form, the CDR3 reads TGTGCCAGCAGCCCCACTTACAATGAGCAGTTCTTC.

V is TRBV15 and J is TRBJ2-7; 7 bases are shared with TRBD2. J gave up 3 bases and V 1 base, and 6 bases lay outside the gene matches. The germline V gene has CDR1 LNHNV and CDR2 YYDKDF (reference sequence). This CDR3 spans 15 amino acids. CDR3 amino acids: CATSRGEGGLYEQYF. Here the CDR3 DNA reads TGTGCCACCAGCAGAGGGGAGGGAGGCCTCTACGAGCAGTACTTC.

This CDR3 is CASGTSGSQETQYF. The CDR3 bases are TGTGCCAGCGGGACTAGCGGGAGCCAAGAGACCCAGTACTTC. The gene calls are TRBV6-1 and TRBJ2-5, with 14 bases fitting TRBD2. The CDR3 is 14 amino acids. Germline V gene lookup returns CDR1 MNHNS and CDR2 SASEGT. V lost 8 bases, J lost 1 base, and 0 bases stayed unmatched.

The V and J genes are TRBV19 and TRBJ1-2, with D perhaps TRBD1 (5 bases). Germline CDR1 reads LNHDA; CDR2 reads SQIVND (reference sequence). The CDR3 is 14 residues long. The V gene lost 3 bases and the J gene lost 5 bases, with 13 bases spanning the gap. In DNA, the CDR3 is TGTGCCAGTAGTATTGGGGCAGAGGCATATGGCTACACCTTC. This sequence encodes CASSIGAEAYGYTF.

The genes are TRBV19 and TRBJ2-7, with TRBD2 as a possible D gene (6 bases). V lost 5 bases to trimming and J lost 9 bases, with 14 bases between them. CDR1 and CDR2 from the germline V gene are LNHDA and SQIVND (reference sequence). This CDR3 comprises 12 residues. CDR3 nucleotide sequence: TGTGCCAGTAGTTTCCAGGGAGGTGCGCAGTACTTC. Its protein is CASSFQGGAQYF.

The chain recombines TRBV4-1 with TRBJ1-4; D unresolved. V gave up 1 base and J gave up 7 bases, with 19 bases separating them. The CDR3 has 17 residues. CDR1 MGHRA and CDR2 YSYEKL come from the germline V gene. CDR3 DNA sequence: TGCGCCAGCAGCCAAGGGTTTGGGGAGCCCTCGGGTGAAAAACTGTTTTTT. It specifies CASSQGFGEPSGEKLFF.

The chain employs TRBV18 and TRBJ1-2; D is possibly TRBD1 (6 bases). The CDR3 runs to 14 residues. Looked up from germline, CDR1 is KGHSH and CDR2 is LQKENI. V was trimmed by 2 bases and J by 4 bases, leaving 11 bases between them. The CDR3 loop reads CASSPGQTSYGYTF. The CDR3 bases are TGTGCCAGCTCACCAGGACAGACTTCCTATGGCTACACCTTC.

The CDR3 nucleotides read TGCGCCAGCAGCTTGTTCCAGGGGCCCAATGAAAAACTGTTTTTT. Amino acid sequence: CASSLFQGPNEKLFF. This sequence joins TRBV5-1 and TRBJ1-4; a possible D gene is TRBD1 (6 bases). Trimming left V 1 base short and J 5 bases short, with 12 bases between. Germline CDR1 and CDR2: SGHRS and YFSETQ. CDR3 length equals 15 residues.

CDR3 DNA sequence: TGTGCCAGCAGCCCTCGCGGAGGGGTCTATGGCTACACCTTC. It translates to CASSPRGGVYGYTF. V usage is TRBV7-2 and J usage is TRBJ1-2, with TRBD1 as a possible D gene (5 bases). Germline V gene sequence: CDR1 SGHTA, CDR2 FQGNSA. Trimming removed 5 bases at V and 4 bases at J, with 14 bases between. This CDR3 region has 14 residues.

The genes are TRBV27 and TRBJ1-4, with D possibly TRBD1 on 5 matching bases. The CDR3 is 17 residues long. Germline CDR1 is MNHEY and CDR2 is SMNVEV (reference sequence). Trimming pared 2 bases from V and 2 bases from J, leaving 15 bases between. The CDR3 sequence is CASSLLSPAGTNEKLFF. The CDR3 coding sequence is TGTGCCAGCAGTTTACTCTCTCCGGCAGGGACTAATGAAAAACTGTTTTTT.

The chain carries TRBV9 and TRBJ1-2; D is unclear. CDR1 and CDR2 from the germline V gene are SGDLS and YYNGEE. The CDR3 is made up of 13 amino acids. Deletions cut 2 bases from V and 0 bases from J, with 5 bases between. The CDR3 loop is CASSVSANYGYTF. The CDR3, as DNA: TGTGCCAGCAGCGTTAGTGCTAACTATGGCTACACCTTC.

This clone was observed a single time. The rearrangement uses TRBV7-6 and TRBJ2-6, with 10 bases fitting TRBD1. The V gene's germline CDR1 is SGHVS and CDR2 FNYEAQ. Germline trimming cut 5 bases from V and 3 bases from J; bases unmatched to any gene: 10. The CDR3 has 18 amino acids. The CDR3 DNA follows: TGTGCCAGCAGCCCGACCGGGACAGGGGTGATTGGGGCCAACGTCCTGACTTTC. This gives the protein CASSPTGTGVIGANVLTF.

This clone was counted once. The chain is built from TRBV5-1 and TRBJ2-1; the D gene could be TRBD1 or TRBD2 (5 bases each). V shed 4 bases and J shed 9 bases, with 23 bases lying between them. This CDR3 has 16 residues. In germline, CDR1 is SGHRS, CDR2 YFSETQ. The DNA for the CDR3 is TGCGCCAGCAGCGAAGGGGCCCCGGGCGGGTACGGTGAGCAGTTCTTC. This codes for CASSEGAPGGYGEQFF. Looking up the rest from reference TRBV5-1 and TRBJ2-1 gives the full variable domain: KAGVTQTPRYLIKTRGQQVTLSCSPISGHRSVSWYQQTPGQGLQFLFEYFSETQRNKGNFPGRFSGRQFSNSRSEMNVSTLELGDSALYLCASSEGAPGGYGEQFFGPGTRLTVL.

The chain joins TRBV7-9 to TRBJ2-5; no clear D gene. In germline, CDR1 is SEHNR, CDR2 FQNEAQ (reference sequence). Trimming cost V 5 bases and J 0 bases, with 10 bases left between them. The CDR3 runs 14 residues. CDR3 DNA: TGTGCCAGCAGCGCTCTCGCGTACCAAGAGACCCAGTACTTC. It is translated as CASSALAYQETQYF.

This clone was seen only once. The chain recombines TRBV21-1 with TRBJ1-4; the tabulated D call, TRBD1, remains unverified against the DNA. TRBV21-1 is labeled a pseudogene. The CDR3 consists of 15 residues. This chain's CDR3 is CASSRGQGPTEKLFF. The CDR3 nucleotides are TGTGCCAGCAGCAGGGGACAGGGCCCCACTGAAAAACTGTTTTTT.

In this sample, this clone turned up once. In nucleotides, the CDR3 is TGTGCCAGCAGCTCACGACAGGTCATAACGAGAGATACGCAGTATTTT. This gives the protein CASSSRQVITRDTQYF. V is TRBV5-5 and J is TRBJ2-3, with D perhaps TRBD1 (6 bases). V was trimmed by 3 bases and J by 5 bases, leaving 19 bases between them. Germline V gene lookup returns CDR1 SGHKS and CDR2 YYEKEE (reference sequence). The CDR3 totals 16 residues.

J is TRBJ1-2 and V is TRBV14, with D unresolved. Looked up from germline, CDR1 is SGHDN and CDR2 is FVKESK. The CDR3 runs 15 residues. The V end lost 0 bases, the J end lost 0 bases, and 8 bases lay between the germline ends. CDR3 amino acids: CASSQESGANYGYTF. The CDR3 DNA sequence: TGTGCCAGCAGCCAAGAATCAGGAGCTAACTATGGCTACACCTTC.